The clone carrying this T cell receptor (beta chain) has ten or more counts. The data derive from a study of kidney transplant recipient with SARS-CoV-2 infection. One entry per CDR3 protein, called by TCRdb with MiXCR from the reads. The table has about 250,000 distinct CDR3 sequences, less than 35% seen once. Trimming cost V 2 bases and J 8 bases, with 12 bases left between them. This CDR3 contains 12 residues. Germline CDR1 DFQATT, CDR2 SNEGSKA (reference sequence). This specimen consisted of a blood sample, obtained at baseline and on day 111 from a kidney transplant recipient. V is TRBV20-1 and J is TRBJ1-2, with D hard to call. The clonotype comes from a male patient aged 25-45 years who had COVID-19 and was a kidney transplant recipient. Some T cells may be provided by the graft donor. CDR3 DNA sequence: TGCAGTGCTAGACGGACGGGGAAAGGCTACACCTTC. It encodes CSARRTGKGYTF.